Listed below are T cell receptor beta chains from one sample, sequenced in a study of T cells expressing NK-cell markers. TCRdb derives one entry per CDR3 protein from the 5' RACE reads, leaving out DNA. This sample's table reports roughly 180,000 distinct CDR3 sequences. Material: blood T cells: a sorted CD56 or NKG2C T cell subset, CD4+ or CD8+ T cells, or bulk PBMC T cells (not recorded which). These receptors originate from a woman aged 18-69 years in good health. CDR3s include the opening cysteine and the closing phenylalanine or tryptophan.

13	TRBV7-2	TRBJ2-7	CASSLLTGYEQYF
22	TRBV18	TRBJ2-1	CASSPRRVSRDSAVVPYNEQFF
17	TRBV15	TRBJ2-2	CATSRLGLGGQAGELFF
16	TRBV5-1	TRBJ2-3	CASSELAGVATDTQYF
13	TRBV20-1	TRBJ2-1	CKVALAGPHEQFF
15	TRBV12-3/TRBV12-4	TRBJ1-4	CASSLRGRGNEKLFF
13	TRBV11-2	TRBJ2-5	CASSRTDQETQYF
14	TRBV5-1	TRBJ2-3	CASSLASEGDTQYF
15	TRBV7-9	TRBJ2-7	CASSQLDGSFGEQYF
15	TRBV5-1	TRBJ1-6	CASSPASTLNSPLHF
18	TRBV5-1	TRBJ2-3	CASSLRASGGTGTDTQYF
15	TRBV21-1	TRBJ2-1	CASSHPSGGYNEQFF
16	TRBV7-2	TRBJ2-2	CASSFTLGSGTGELFF
13	TRBV7-2	TRBJ2-7	CASSTRQVYEQYF
14	TRBV29-1	TRBJ2-1	CSVGSGLSYNEQFF
13	TRBV28	TRBJ2-5	CASSAGVQETQYF
13	TRBV7-9	TRBJ2-3	CASTSGDRLTQYF
14	TRBV12-5	TRBJ2-5	CASGRTSGLETQYF
15	TRBV12-3/TRBV12-4	TRBJ1-1	CASSSYVSIHTEAFF
14	TRBV5-1	TRBJ2-7	CASSSGTSRNEQYF
16	TRBV14	TRBJ2-7	CASSHQFRGKNYEQYF
12	TRBV6-2/TRBV6-3	TRBJ2-3	CASSYAGGKQYF
15	TRBV5-1	TRBJ2-3	CASTVGLSGTDTQYF
15	TRBV11-2	TRBJ2-3	CASRKPGRSTDTQYF
14	TRBV10-3	TRBJ1-2	CAISELEGGGGYTF
11	TRBV12-3/TRBV12-4	TRBJ2-1	CASRTGGAQFF
15	TRBV19	TRBJ1-3	CASTDLNHSGNTIYF
11	TRBV29-1	TRBJ2-5	CSVVSPETQYF
15	TRBV15	TRBJ2-7	CATSRPQTDSYEQYF
16	TRBV5-5	TRBJ2-1	CASSLEPNPSYNEQFF
16	TRBV5-1	TRBJ2-5	CASSRILAGVSETQYF
17	TRBV2	TRBJ2-2	CASSYLRAGLNTGELFF
12	TRBV12-3/TRBV12-4	TRBJ2-7	CASRGGPYEQYF
14	TRBV29-1	TRBJ2-7	CSVGRGSGSYEQYF
13	TRBV5-6	TRBJ2-2	CASSPANTGELFF
16	TRBV5-6	TRBJ1-4	CASSFSYTGRGEKLFF
14	TRBV5-1	TRBJ2-7	CASSLGQDPYEQYF